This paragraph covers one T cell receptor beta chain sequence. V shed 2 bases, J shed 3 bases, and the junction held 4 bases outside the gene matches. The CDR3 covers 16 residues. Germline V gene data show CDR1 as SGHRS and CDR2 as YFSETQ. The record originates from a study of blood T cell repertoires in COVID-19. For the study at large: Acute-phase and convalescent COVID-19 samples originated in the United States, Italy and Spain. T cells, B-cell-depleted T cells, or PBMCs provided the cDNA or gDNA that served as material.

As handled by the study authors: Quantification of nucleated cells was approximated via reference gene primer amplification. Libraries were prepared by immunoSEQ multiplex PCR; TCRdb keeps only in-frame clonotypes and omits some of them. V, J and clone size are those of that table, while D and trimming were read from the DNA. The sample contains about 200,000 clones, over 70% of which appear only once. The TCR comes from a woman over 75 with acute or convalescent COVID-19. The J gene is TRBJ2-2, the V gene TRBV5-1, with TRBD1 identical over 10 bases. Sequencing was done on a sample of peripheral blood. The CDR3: CASSLRQGADTGELFF. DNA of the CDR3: TGCGCCAGCAGCTTACGACAGGGGGCGGACACCGGGGAGCTGTTTTTT.